This TCR beta chain appears in the sequencing data of a study of T cell repertoires in cytomegalovirus infection (dated by TCRdb to about 2019). With respect to the entire study: Donor HLA type was relevant to the analysis, because carriage of CMV infection together with the matching HLA type was indicated by public TCR beta signatures. The investigation overall reported the following: In both this cohort and an independent cohort of some 380 donors, the cumulative frequency of public TCR beta family members distinguished carriers of CMV infection plus the relevant HLA type. The ex vivo response was dominated by HLA-C-restricted CMV-specific TCR beta clonotypes, which also provided the single most frequent clonotype in two of eight donors.

This clonotype was seen once. The antigen this receptor binds is unknown. There are no base qualities to consult, and no much larger clone falls within one base. A single read offers scant evidence. Sequencer: Illumina HiSeq 1500. Clones were called with MiXCR by TCRdb after fastp trimmed the public reads at Q25, and only in-frame beta chains were retained. Rows with a matching CDR3 protein are joined into one entry that keeps the most common DNA and genes. Recorded for this sample are just under 550,000 distinct CDR3 sequences; 26% of them occurred a single time. The biggest ten clones account for roughly an eighth of the sample. The sequence derives from a human donor in good health (CMV status not recorded). Some clones in this sample may be carry-over from other donors' samples. The sample was PBMCs.

The DNA sequence follows: TGTGCCAGCAGCCCCCTTCAGACTGGCTCCTACAATGAGCAGTTCTTC. Its product reads: CASSPLQTGSYNEQFF. The V and J genes are TRBV7-9 and TRBJ2-1; a confident D gene designation cannot be given. Reading from cysteine to phenylalanine, the CDR3 counts 16 amino acids. This entry keeps only the CDR3 DNA: 48 bases, framed from base 1. Via the germline V gene (reference sequence), CDR1 is SEHNR and CDR2 FQNEAQ. V lost 5 bases and J lost 0 bases; the stretch between them is 14 bases long. This CDR3, with the reference TRBV7-9 and TRBJ2-1 proteins standing in past its ends, gives the full variable domain DTGVSQNPRHKITKRGQNVTFRCDPISEHNRLYWYRQTLGQGPEFLTYFQNEAQLEKSRLLSDRFSAERPKGSFSTLEIQRTEQGDSAMYLCASSPLQTGSYNEQFFGPGTRLTVL.